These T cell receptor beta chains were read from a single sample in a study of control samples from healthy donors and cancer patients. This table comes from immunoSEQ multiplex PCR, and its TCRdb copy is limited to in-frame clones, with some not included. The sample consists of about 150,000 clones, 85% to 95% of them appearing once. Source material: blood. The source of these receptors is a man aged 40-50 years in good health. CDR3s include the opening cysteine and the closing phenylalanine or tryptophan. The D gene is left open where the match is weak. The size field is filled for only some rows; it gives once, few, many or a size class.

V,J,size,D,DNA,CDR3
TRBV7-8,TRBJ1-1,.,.,TGTGCCAGCAGCTGGCGTTTTAACACAGGGTCGAACACTGAAGCTTTCTTT,CASSWRFNTGSNTEAFF
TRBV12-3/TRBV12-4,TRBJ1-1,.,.,TGTGCCAGCAGTCCCGGGCCGGGGACTGAAGCTTTCTTT,CASSPGPGTEAFF
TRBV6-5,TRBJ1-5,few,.,TGTGCCAGCAGTTCAGGGGAAGGTACGCCCCAGCATTTT,CASSSGEGTPQHF
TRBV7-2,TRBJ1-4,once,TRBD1,TGTGCCAGCAGCTTAGCGTCGCCGGGACAGGGAAATGAAAAACTGTTTTTT,CASSLASPGQGNEKLFF
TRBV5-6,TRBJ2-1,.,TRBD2,TGTGCCAGCAGCATCGGACTAGCGGGGGGGTTGTCGAATGAGCAGTTCTTC,CASSIGLAGGLSNEQFF
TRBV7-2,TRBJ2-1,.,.,TGTGCCAGCAGGTTTATTGGTGGTCTGTTCTTC,CASRFIGGLFF
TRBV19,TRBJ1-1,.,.,TGTGCCAGTAGTATTACAGGGTCGGGCACTGAAGCTTTCTTT,CASSITGSGTEAFF
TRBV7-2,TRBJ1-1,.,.,TGTGCCAGCAGCTTTTTGAACACTGAAGCTTTCTTT,CASSFLNTEAFF
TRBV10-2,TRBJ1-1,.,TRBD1,TGCGCCAGCAGGGGACAGGGGAACACTGAAGCTTTCTTT,CASRGQGNTEAFF
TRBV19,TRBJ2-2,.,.,TGTGCCAGTAGAGGACGGTACACCGGGGAGCTGTTTTTT,CASRGRYTGELFF
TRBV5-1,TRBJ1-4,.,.,TGCGCCAGCAGCCGGGAGGGGGAGAGTGAAAAACTGTTTTTT,CASSREGESEKLFF
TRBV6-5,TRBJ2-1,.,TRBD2,TGTGCCAGCGCGGGACTAGCGTTCAATGAGCAGTTCTTC,CASAGLAFNEQFF
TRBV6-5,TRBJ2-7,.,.,TGTGCCAGCACCTCATGGATGGCCAACTACGAGCAGTACTTC,CASTSWMANYEQYF
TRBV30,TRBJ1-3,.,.,TGTGCCTGGAGGAACTGGGGTGGAAACACCATATATTTT,CAWRNWGGNTIYF
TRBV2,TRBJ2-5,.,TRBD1,TGTGCCAGCAGTGGTTATAGGGGACAGGGACAAGAGACCCAGTACTTC,CASSGYRGQGQETQYF
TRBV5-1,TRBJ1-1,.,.,TGCGCCAGCAGCTTGTTGACAGTGAACACTGAAGCTTTCTTT,CASSLLTVNTEAFF
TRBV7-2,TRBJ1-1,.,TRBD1,TGTGCCAGCAGCCCCAGACAGGGGAACACTGAAGCTTTCTTT,CASSPRQGNTEAFF
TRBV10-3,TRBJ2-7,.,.,TGTGCCATCAGTGGCAGGGAGAGCTACGAGCAGTACTTC,CAISGRESYEQYF
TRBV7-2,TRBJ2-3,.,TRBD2,TGTGCCAGCAGCTTAGGGACTAGCTGGCGTACGCAGTATTTT,CASSLGTSWRTQYF
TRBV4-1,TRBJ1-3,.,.,TGCGCCAGCGGCCTTCAGAGCTCTGGAAACACCATATATTTT,CASGLQSSGNTIYF
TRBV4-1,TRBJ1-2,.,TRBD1,TGCGCCAGCAGCCAAACGTCAGGGGGCGGCTATGGCTACACCTTC,CASSQTSGGGYGYTF
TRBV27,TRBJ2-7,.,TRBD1,TGTGCCAGCAGGCGGGGGAACAGGGGGCGAGAGCAGTACTTC,CASRRGNRGREQYF
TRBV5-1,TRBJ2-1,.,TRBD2,TGCGCCAGCAGCTCTCGCCCGGGGACTAGCCCCTACAATGAGCAGTTCTTC,CASSSRPGTSPYNEQFF
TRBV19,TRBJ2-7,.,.,TGTGCCAGTAGTATAGGGGGCACGAACGAGCAGTACTTC,CASSIGGTNEQYF
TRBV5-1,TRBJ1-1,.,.,TGCGCCAGCAGCTTGAATCCAGCCATGAACACTGAAGCTTTCTTT,CASSLNPAMNTEAFF
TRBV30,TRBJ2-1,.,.,TGTGCCTGGAGACCGAATCTAGGCAATGAGCAGTTCTTC,CAWRPNLGNEQFF
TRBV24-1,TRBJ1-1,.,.,TGTGCCACCAGGGAGTCCGGACGGAACACTGAAGCTTTCTTT,CATRESGRNTEAFF